The rows below give T cell receptor beta chains drawn from one sample of a study of T cell changes during pregnancy in multiple sclerosis. The protocol was immunoSEQ multiplex PCR, while the TCRdb copy is restricted to in-frame clones and leaves out a portion. Of 20,000 to 25,000 clones listed, about 82% are singletons. The specimen comprised CD8+ T cells from peripheral blood mononuclear cells, sampled in the first trimester of pregnancy. The receptors were gathered from a female donor in good health, enrolled as a control in a pregnancy study. CDR3s include the opening cysteine and the closing phenylalanine or tryptophan. A D gene is named only where the DNA matches it firmly. Clone size appears in some rows only: once, few, many, or a class for an expanded clone.

NA	TRBV27	TRBJ1-4	NA	CASTNSLNEKLFF	TGTGCCAGCACAAACAGTTTGAATGAAAAACTGTTTTTT
NA	TRBV30	TRBJ2-1	TRBD2	CAWSVGLAGEGGFF	TGTGCCTGGAGTGTAGGACTAGCGGGAGAGGGAGGGTTCTTC
NA	TRBV4-2	TRBJ1-2	TRBD1	CASSQPGQGSGYTF	TGTGCCAGCAGCCAACCAGGACAGGGTAGTGGCTACACCTTC
NA	TRBV27	TRBJ2-1	TRBD2	CASSWGGSRYNEQFF	TGTGCCAGCAGTTGGGGCGGGAGCCGCTACAATGAGCAGTTCTTC
NA	TRBV7-9	TRBJ1-1	NA	CASSLNSRGITEAFF	TGTGCCAGCAGCTTAAACTCCAGGGGTATCACTGAAGCTTTCTTT
NA	TRBV6-6	TRBJ2-3	NA	CASSHRMQNTDTQYF	TGTGCCAGCAGCCACCGAATGCAGAACACAGATACGCAGTATTTT
NA	TRBV5-6	TRBJ2-7	NA	CASSLPSSEQYF	TGTGCCAGCAGCTTGCCCTCCTCCGAGCAGTACTTC
once	TRBV28	TRBJ2-3	TRBD1	CASKKGQGETDTQYF	TGTGCCAGCAAGAAGGGACAGGGGGAAACAGATACGCAGTATTTT
medium-sized	TRBV7-8	TRBJ1-1	NA	CASSLEAGMNTEAFF	TGTGCCAGCAGCTTAGAGGCAGGGATGAACACTGAAGCTTTCTTT
NA	TRBV4-2	TRBJ1-1	NA	CASSPREAEYTEAFF	TGTGCCAGCAGCCCCCGTGAGGCGGAGTACACTGAAGCTTTCTTT
NA	TRBV2	TRBJ2-3	TRBD2	CASGALAGGTDTQYF	TGTGCCAGCGGGGCCCTAGCGGGAGGCACAGATACGCAGTATTTT
NA	TRBV28	TRBJ1-2	TRBD1	CASSDRGTAFSSLGYTF	TGTGCCAGCAGCGACCGCGGGACAGCGTTCAGTAGTCTTGGCTACACCTTC
few	TRBV6-5	TRBJ1-5	NA	CASSYGGGSQPQHF	TGTGCCAGCAGTTACGGGGGCGGGAGTCAGCCCCAGCATTTT
NA	TRBV6-5	TRBJ2-7	NA	CASTPFPGSSYEQYF	TGTGCCAGCACCCCCTTCCCCGGGAGCAGCTACGAGCAGTACTTC
NA	TRBV29-1	TRBJ1-1	NA	CSVFLGALGAFF	TGCAGCGTTTTTCTGGGGGCTTTGGGAGCTTTCTTT
NA	TRBV6-4	TRBJ2-1	TRBD1	CASSPGQGGVEEQFF	TGTGCCAGCAGTCCGGGACAGGGAGGGGTAGAGGAGCAGTTCTTC
NA	TRBV7-9	TRBJ1-2	NA	CASSLVEEGTF	TGTGCCAGCAGCTTAGTGGAGGAGGGCACCTTC
NA	TRBV10-3	TRBJ1-4	TRBD1	CAISDGRQGLATNEKLFF	TGTGCCATCAGTGACGGGAGACAGGGTCTTGCAACTAATGAAAAACTGTTTTTT
NA	TRBV27	TRBJ1-6	NA	CASSFSGNSPLHF	TGTGCCAGCAGTTTCTCGGGGAATTCACCCCTCCACTTT
NA	TRBV7-7	TRBJ2-3	NA	CASSLNDGTQYF	TGTGCCAGCAGCTTAAATGACGGGACGCAGTATTTT
once	TRBV7-9	TRBJ1-5	NA	CASSIQGQPQHF	TGTGCCAGCAGTATACAGGGACAGCCCCAGCATTTT
few	TRBV6-1	TRBJ2-1	NA	CASSAGFENEQFF	TGTGCCAGCAGTGCGGGTTTTGAGAATGAGCAGTTCTTC
NA	TRBV14	TRBJ2-3	NA	CASSEDLRADTQYF	TGTGCCAGCAGCGAAGACTTACGGGCAGATACGCAGTATTTT
NA	TRBV6-1	TRBJ2-5	TRBD1	CASSDTGGIWETQYF	TGTGCCAGCAGTGATACAGGGGGGATATGGGAGACCCAGTACTTC
few	TRBV5-6	TRBJ2-6	NA	CASSLGFGGANVLTF	TGTGCCAGCAGCCTCGGCTTCGGGGGGGCCAACGTCCTGACTTTC
NA	TRBV9	TRBJ2-1	NA	CASSAQTRPGVNEQFF	TGTGCCAGCAGCGCCCAGACCCGACCGGGGGTCAATGAGCAGTTCTTC
once	TRBV5-1	TRBJ2-5	NA	CASSPQRVERETQYF	TGCGCCAGCAGCCCACAGCGGGTCGAAAGAGAGACCCAGTACTTC
NA	TRBV30	TRBJ1-5	TRBD1	CAWSVATGNQPQHF	TGTGCCTGGAGTGTAGCGACAGGGAATCAGCCCCAGCATTTT
NA	TRBV7-2	TRBJ2-7	TRBD2	CASSLGRGALYEQYF	TGTGCCAGCAGCTTAGGGCGGGGGGCCCTCTACGAGCAGTACTTC
NA	TRBV9	TRBJ2-2	NA	CASSAASAGLTGELFF	TGTGCCAGCAGTGCAGCCTCCGCAGGATTAACCGGGGAGCTGTTTTTT
NA	TRBV2	TRBJ1-1	TRBD1	CASRAGTGGGTEAFF	TGTGCCAGCAGGGCTGGAACAGGGGGGGGCACTGAAGCTTTCTTT
NA	TRBV5-1	TRBJ2-5	TRBD1	CASSSTGEETQYF	TGCGCCAGCAGCTCTACAGGGGAAGAGACCCAGTACTTC
once	TRBV6-5	TRBJ2-1	TRBD2	CASRITSGRANEQFF	TGTGCCAGCAGGATCACTAGCGGGAGGGCCAATGAGCAGTTCTTC
NA	TRBV9	TRBJ1-2	TRBD1	CASSGQGIGYGYTF	TGTGCCAGCAGCGGACAGGGAATAGGCTATGGCTACACCTTC
NA	TRBV19	TRBJ2-7	NA	CASSIGNENSYEQYF	TGTGCCAGTAGTATCGGTAACGAGAACTCCTACGAGCAGTACTTC
NA	TRBV6-1	TRBJ1-2	NA	CASERVGKYGYTF	TGTGCCAGCGAGAGGGTAGGGAAGTATGGCTACACCTTC
NA	TRBV27	TRBJ2-1	TRBD2	CASSLTLADSYNEQFF	TGTGCCAGCAGTCTGACACTAGCGGATTCCTACAATGAGCAGTTCTTC
NA	TRBV11-3	TRBJ2-1	TRBD2	CASSSPLAGGHNEQFF	TGTGCCAGCAGCTCGCCGCTAGCGGGAGGACACAATGAGCAGTTCTTC
NA	TRBV6-4	TRBJ1-6	NA	CASSDSHLGASSPLHF	TGTGCCAGCAGTGACTCCCACCTGGGGGCTAGTTCACCCCTCCACTTT
NA	TRBV5-1	TRBJ2-7	TRBD1	CASSSATGLDEQYF	TGCGCCAGCAGCTCGGCGACAGGGTTGGACGAGCAGTACTTC
NA	TRBV6-4	TRBJ1-6	TRBD1	CASSADRGPNSPLHF	TGTGCCAGCAGCGCCGACAGGGGCCCGAATTCACCCCTCCACTTT
NA	TRBV2	TRBJ2-3	NA	CASSKTGTPDTQYF	TGTGCCAGCTCCAAAACCGGGACACCAGATACGCAGTATTTT
NA	TRBV4-3	TRBJ2-1	NA	CASSQSDSYEQFF	TGCGCCAGCAGCCAAAGCGATTCATATGAGCAGTTCTTC
NA	TRBV5-4	TRBJ2-2	NA	CAWRIGRTLEETGELFF	TGTGCCTGGCGAATAGGCAGGACTCTCGAGGAGACCGGGGAGCTGTTTTTT
NA	TRBV7-2	TRBJ2-2	TRBD2	CASSTGLAGASTGELFF	TGTGCCAGCAGCACCGGACTAGCGGGGGCGTCCACCGGGGAGCTGTTTTTT
NA	TRBV5-4	TRBJ2-7	TRBD2	CASSPTHGLAGDSYEQYF	TGTGCCAGCAGCCCCACGCACGGACTAGCGGGAGATTCCTACGAGCAGTACTTC
NA	TRBV5-4	TRBJ2-3	TRBD1	CASSQDRGINTQYF	TGTGCCAGCAGCCAGGACAGGGGGATCAATACGCAGTATTTT
NA	TRBV9	TRBJ1-2	NA	CASSGGALEGYTF	TGTGCCAGCAGCGGGGGAGCCCTCGAAGGCTACACCTTC
NA	TRBV7-9	TRBJ2-7	TRBD2	CASSLGAGPAYF	TGTGCCAGCAGCTTAGGAGCGGGGCCTGCGTACTTC
NA	TRBV9	TRBJ1-5	NA	CASSVGGNNQPQHF	TGTGCCAGCAGCGTCGGGGGGAACAATCAGCCCCAGCATTTT